This T cell receptor beta chain was identified in a study of blood T cell repertoires in COVID-19. Study in general: COVID-19 samples from acute and convalescent phases originated in the United States, Italy and Spain. PBMCs, B-cell-depleted T cells, or T cells were the source of the cDNA or gDNA that made up the material.

In the original analysis: Researchers report that nucleated cell counts were estimated from reference gene primer amplification. The method was immunoSEQ multiplex PCR; TCRdb's version includes in-frame clones alone and lacks a portion of them. The V and J calls and clone size are taken from that table; D and trimming were inferred from the DNA. The sample records about 320,000 clones, around 83% being singletons. Trimming pared 2 bases from V and 0 bases from J, leaving 11 bases between. Germline assignment: CDR1 SGHKS and CDR2 YYEKEE (reference sequence). The CDR3 loop spans 15 amino acids. The rearrangement uses TRBV5-5 and TRBJ1-1; perhaps TRBD1 as D (6 bases). This clonotype was obtained from a woman aged 45-60 years with acute or convalescent COVID-19. The sample consisted of peripheral blood. CDR3 nucleotide sequence: TGTGCCAGCAGCTTCCAAGGACAGTTGAACACTGAAGCTTTCTTT. Translated, it gives CASSFQGQLNTEAFF. The variable domain in full, completed from reference TRBV5-5 and TRBJ1-1, reads DAGVTQSPTHLIKTRGQQVTLRCSPISGHKSVSWYQQVLGQGPQFIFQYYEKEERGRGNFPDRFSARQFPNYSSELNVNALLLGDSALYLCASSFQGQLNTEAFFGQGTRLTVV.